The sequence of this T cell receptor (beta chain) was determined in a study of response to subunit inactivated influenza vaccine. Points on this clonotype: What it binds is unknown.

Using its own MiXCR run on the RT-PCR reads, TCRdb lists one record per CDR3 protein. Found here are approximately 310,000 distinct CDR3 sequences, 21% of them singletons; the top ten hold roughly 10%. Study conclusions and caveats: Each seasonal influenza vaccination recruits few new T cells, the authors suggested.

The receptor was derived from a man aged 50-75 years who received an inactivated influenza vaccine. Sequenced here: PBMCs from blood, sampled about 20 months after vaccination.

CDR3 loop: CASSSPGSPGDTQYF. As DNA, the CDR3 is TGTGCCAGCAGCTCCCCGGGATCTCCCGGAGATACGCAGTATTTT. The rearrangement joins TRBV7-6 to TRBJ2-3; D is possibly TRBD2 (5 bases). CDR1 and CDR2 from the germline V gene are SGHVS and FNYEAQ. The V end was cut by 4 bases, the J end by 5 bases, with 16 bases between. CDR3 size: 15 residues.